This T cell receptor beta chain was obtained from a study of cytomegalovirus exposure and HLA in healthy donors. Study results and limitations: V- and J-gene trimming of TCR beta was linked (in a later analysis) to a missense DCLRE1C variant.

CDR1 is LNHDA, CDR2 SQIVND, per germline (reference sequence). This CDR3 spans 13 amino acids. Trimming shortened V by 5 bases and J by 6 bases, and 11 bases separated the two germline ends. Amplification used 60 Vbeta primers and 13 Jbeta primers. Sequencing was performed with immunoSEQ multiplex PCR; in TCRdb, only in-frame clones are kept and a portion is missing. This table holds around 130,000 clones, around three quarters found once. Nominally healthy donors were sampled, though unrecorded immune exposures were likely. Turning to this clone: Its antigen is unknown.

V usage is TRBV19 and J usage is TRBJ1-5; the D gene is possibly TRBD1 (5 bases). Material for sequencing was PBMCs. The clonotype originates from a man between 18 and 35 years old in good health and CMV-seropositive. The CDR3: CASSLQEGQPQHF. CDR3 DNA sequence: TGTGCCAGTAGTTTACAGGAGGGTCAGCCCCAGCATTTT.